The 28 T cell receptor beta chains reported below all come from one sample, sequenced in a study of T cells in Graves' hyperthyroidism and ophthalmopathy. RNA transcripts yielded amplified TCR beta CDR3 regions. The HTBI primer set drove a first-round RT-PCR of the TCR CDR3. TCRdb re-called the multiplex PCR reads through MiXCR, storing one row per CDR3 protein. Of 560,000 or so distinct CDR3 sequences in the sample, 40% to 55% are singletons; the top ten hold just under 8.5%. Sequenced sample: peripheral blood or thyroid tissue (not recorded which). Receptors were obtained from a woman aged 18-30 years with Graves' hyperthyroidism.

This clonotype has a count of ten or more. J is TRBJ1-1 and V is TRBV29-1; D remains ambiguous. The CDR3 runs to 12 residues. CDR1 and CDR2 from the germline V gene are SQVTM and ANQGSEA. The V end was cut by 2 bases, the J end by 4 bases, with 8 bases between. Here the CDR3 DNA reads TGCAGCGTTGAAAAAGTTGGCACTGAAGCTTTCTTT. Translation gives CSVEKVGTEAFF. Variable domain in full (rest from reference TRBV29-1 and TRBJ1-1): SAVISQKPSRDICQRGTSLTIQCQVDSQVTMMFWYRQQPGQSLTLIATANQGSEATYESGFVIDKFPISRPNLTFSTLTVSNMSPEDSSIYLCSVEKVGTEAFFGQGTRLTVV.

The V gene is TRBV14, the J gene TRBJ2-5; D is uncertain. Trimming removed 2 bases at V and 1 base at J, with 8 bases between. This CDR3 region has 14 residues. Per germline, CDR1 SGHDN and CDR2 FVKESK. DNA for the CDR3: TGTGCCAGCAGCCAAAGGCCAGGCCAAGAGACCCAGTACTTC. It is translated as CASSQRPGQETQYF.

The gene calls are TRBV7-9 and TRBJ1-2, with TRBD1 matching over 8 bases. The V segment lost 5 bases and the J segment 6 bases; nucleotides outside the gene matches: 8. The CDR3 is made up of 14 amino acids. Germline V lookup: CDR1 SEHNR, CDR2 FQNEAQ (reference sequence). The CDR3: CASSPRRGQDGYTF. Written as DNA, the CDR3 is TGTGCCAGCAGCCCTCGGAGGGGACAGGATGGCTACACCTTC.

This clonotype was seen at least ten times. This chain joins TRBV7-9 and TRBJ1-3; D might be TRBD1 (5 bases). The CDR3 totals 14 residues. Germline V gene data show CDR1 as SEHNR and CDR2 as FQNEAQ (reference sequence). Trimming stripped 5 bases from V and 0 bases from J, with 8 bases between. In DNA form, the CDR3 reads TGTGCCAGCAGCCCACAGGACTCTGGAAACACCATATATTTT. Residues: CASSPQDSGNTIYF.

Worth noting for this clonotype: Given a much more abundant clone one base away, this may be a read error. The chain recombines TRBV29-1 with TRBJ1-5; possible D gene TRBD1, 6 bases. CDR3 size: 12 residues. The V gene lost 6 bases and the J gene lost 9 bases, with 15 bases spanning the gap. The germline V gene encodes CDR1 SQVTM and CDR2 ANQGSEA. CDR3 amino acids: CSVGTGSRPQHF. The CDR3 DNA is TGCAGCGTGGGAACAGGGTCCCGGCCCCAGCATTTT.

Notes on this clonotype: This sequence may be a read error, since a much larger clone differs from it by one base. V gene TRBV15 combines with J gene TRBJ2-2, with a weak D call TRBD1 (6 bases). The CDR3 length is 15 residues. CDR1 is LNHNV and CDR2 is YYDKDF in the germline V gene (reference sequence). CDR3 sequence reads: CATSGGQPNTGELLF. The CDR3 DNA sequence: TGTGCCACCAGCGGCGGACAGCCGAACACCGGGGAGCTGCTTTTT.

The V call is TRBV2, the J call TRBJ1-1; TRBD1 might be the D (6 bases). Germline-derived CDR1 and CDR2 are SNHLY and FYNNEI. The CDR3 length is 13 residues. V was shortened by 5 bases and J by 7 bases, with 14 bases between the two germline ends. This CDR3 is CASSSRTADEAFF. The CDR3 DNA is TGTGCCAGCAGTTCCCGGACAGCGGATGAAGCTTTCTTT.

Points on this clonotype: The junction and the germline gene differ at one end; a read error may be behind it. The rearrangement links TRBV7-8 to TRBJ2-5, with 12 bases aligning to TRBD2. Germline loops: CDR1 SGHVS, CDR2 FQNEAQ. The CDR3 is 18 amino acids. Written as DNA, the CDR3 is TGTGCCAGCAGTCCTCCTAATTTGACTAGCGGGAGACAAGGGACCCAGTACTTC. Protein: CASSPPNLTSGRQGTQYF.

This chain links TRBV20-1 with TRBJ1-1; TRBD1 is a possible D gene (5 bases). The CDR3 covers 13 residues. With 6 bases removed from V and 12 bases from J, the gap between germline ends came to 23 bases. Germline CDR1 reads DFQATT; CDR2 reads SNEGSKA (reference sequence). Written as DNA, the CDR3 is TGCAGTGCCAGCAGCTTACACGGGACCGAAACTTTCTTT. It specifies CSASSLHGTETFF.

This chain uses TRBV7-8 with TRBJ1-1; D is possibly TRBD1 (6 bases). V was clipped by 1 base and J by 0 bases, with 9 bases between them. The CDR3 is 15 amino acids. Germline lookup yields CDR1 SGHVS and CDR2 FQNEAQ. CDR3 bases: TGTGCCAGCAGCTTAGACGGGGGGCTGAACACTGAAGCTTTCTTT. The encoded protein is CASSLDGGLNTEAFF.

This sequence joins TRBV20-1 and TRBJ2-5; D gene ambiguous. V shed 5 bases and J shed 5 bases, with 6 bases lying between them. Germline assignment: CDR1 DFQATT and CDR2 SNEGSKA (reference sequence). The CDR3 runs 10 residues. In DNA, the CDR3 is TGCAGTGCTGATAGGGAGACCCAGTACTTC. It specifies CSADRETQYF.

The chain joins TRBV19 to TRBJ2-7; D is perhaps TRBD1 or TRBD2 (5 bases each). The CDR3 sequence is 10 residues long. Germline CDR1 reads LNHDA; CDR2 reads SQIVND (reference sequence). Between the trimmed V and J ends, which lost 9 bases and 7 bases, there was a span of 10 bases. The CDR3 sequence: CASSEGEQYF. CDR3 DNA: TGTGCCAGCAGCGAGGGGGAGCAGTACTTC. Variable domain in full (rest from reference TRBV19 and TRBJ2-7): DGGITQSPKYLFRKEGQNVTLSCEQNLNHDAMYWYRQDPGQGLRLIYYSQIVNDFQKGDIAEGYSVSREKKESFPLTVTSAQKNPTAFYLCASSEGEQYFGPGTRLTVT.

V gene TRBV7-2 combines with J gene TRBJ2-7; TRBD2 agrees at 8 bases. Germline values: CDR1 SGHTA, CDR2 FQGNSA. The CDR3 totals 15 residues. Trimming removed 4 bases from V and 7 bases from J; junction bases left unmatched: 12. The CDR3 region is CASSYSGTSTREQYF. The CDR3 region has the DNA TGTGCCAGCAGCTATAGCGGGACTTCCACTAGGGAGCAGTACTTC.

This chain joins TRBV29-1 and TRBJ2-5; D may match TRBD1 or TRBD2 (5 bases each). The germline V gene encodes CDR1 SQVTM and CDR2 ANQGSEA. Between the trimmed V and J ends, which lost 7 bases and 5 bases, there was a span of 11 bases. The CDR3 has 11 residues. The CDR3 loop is CSGDLGETQYF. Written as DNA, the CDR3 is TGCAGCGGGGACCTGGGCGAGACCCAGTACTTC.

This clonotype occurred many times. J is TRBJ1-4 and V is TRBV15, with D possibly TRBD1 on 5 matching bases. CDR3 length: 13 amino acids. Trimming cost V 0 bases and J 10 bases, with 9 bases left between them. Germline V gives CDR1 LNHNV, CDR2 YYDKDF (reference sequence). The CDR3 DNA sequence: TGTGCCACCAGCAGAGAGGAGGGGAGAAAACTGTTTTTT. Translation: CATSREEGRKLFF.

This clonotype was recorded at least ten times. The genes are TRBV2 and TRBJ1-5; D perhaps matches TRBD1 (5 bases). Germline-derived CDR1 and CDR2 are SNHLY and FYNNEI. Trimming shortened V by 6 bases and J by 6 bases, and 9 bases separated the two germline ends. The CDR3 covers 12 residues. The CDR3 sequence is CASSVGGQPQHF. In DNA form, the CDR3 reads TGTGCCAGCAGCGTCGGGGGTCAGCCCCAGCATTTT. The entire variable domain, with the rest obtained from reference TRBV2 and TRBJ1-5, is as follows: EPEVTQTPSHQVTQMGQEVILRCVPISNHLYFYWYRQILGQKVEFLVSFYNNEISEKSEIFDDQFSVERPDGSNFTLKIRSTKLEDSAMYFCASSVGGQPQHFGDGTRLSIL.

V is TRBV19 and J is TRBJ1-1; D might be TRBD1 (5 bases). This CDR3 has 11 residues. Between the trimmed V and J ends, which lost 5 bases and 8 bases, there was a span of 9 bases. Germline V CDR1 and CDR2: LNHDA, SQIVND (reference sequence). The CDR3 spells CASSPWGEAFF. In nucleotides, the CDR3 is TGTGCCAGTAGTCCCTGGGGGGAAGCTTTCTTT. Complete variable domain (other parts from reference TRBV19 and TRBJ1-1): DGGITQSPKYLFRKEGQNVTLSCEQNLNHDAMYWYRQDPGQGLRLIYYSQIVNDFQKGDIAEGYSVSREKKESFPLTVTSAQKNPTAFYLCASSPWGEAFFGQGTRLTVV.

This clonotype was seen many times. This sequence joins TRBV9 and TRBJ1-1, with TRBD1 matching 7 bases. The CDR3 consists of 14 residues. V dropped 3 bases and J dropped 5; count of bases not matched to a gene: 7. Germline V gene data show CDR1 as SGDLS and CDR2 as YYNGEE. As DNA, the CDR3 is TGTGCCAGCAGCGCGGACAGGTCGTGGACTGAAGCTTTCTTT. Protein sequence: CASSADRSWTEAFF.

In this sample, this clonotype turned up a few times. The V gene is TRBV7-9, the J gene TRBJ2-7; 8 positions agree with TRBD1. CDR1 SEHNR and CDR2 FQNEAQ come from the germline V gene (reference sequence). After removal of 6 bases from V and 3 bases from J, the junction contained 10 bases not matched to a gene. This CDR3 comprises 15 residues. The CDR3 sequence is CASSLPRTGSYEQYF. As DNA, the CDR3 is TGTGCCAGCAGTCTTCCCAGGACAGGGAGCTACGAGCAGTACTTC. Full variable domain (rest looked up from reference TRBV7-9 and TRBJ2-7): DTGVSQNPRHKITKRGQNVTFRCDPISEHNRLYWYRQTLGQGPEFLTYFQNEAQLEKSRLLSDRFSAERPKGSFSTLEIQRTEQGDSAMYLCASSLPRTGSYEQYFGPGTRLTVT.

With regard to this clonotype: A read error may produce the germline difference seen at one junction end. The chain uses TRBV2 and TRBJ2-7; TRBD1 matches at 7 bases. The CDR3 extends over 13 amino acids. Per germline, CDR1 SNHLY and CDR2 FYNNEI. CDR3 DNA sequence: TGTGCCAACAAAGGGACAGTGGCCTACGAGCATTACTTC. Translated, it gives CANKGTVAYEHYF.

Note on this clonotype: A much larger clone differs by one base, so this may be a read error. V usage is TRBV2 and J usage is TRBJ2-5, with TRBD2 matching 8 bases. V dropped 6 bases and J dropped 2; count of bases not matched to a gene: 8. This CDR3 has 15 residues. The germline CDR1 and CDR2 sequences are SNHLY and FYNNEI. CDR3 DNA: TGTGCCAGCAGGGAACTAGCGGCAGTACAAGAGACCCAGTACTTC. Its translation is CASRELAAVQETQYF.

The chain's CDR3 is CASSETGQGGELFF. CDR3 bases: TGTGCCAGCAGTGAAACAGGCCAGGGCGGGGAGCTGTTTTTT. This chain uses TRBV2 with TRBJ2-2; D possibly corresponds to TRBD1 (5 bases). Looked up from germline, CDR1 is SNHLY and CDR2 is FYNNEI. CDR3 length equals 14 residues. Trimming took 2 bases from V and 7 from J, leaving 11 bases between them.

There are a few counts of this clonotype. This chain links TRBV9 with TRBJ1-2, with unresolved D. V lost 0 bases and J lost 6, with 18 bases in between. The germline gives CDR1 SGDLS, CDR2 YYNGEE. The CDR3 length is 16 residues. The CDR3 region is CASSVGLRSDHDGYTF. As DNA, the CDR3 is TGTGCCAGCAGCGTAGGGTTGAGGTCGGATCACGATGGCTACACCTTC.

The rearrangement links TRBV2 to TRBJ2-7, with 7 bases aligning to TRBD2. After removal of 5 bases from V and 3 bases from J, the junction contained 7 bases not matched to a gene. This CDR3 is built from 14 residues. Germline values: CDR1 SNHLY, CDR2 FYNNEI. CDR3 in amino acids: CASSPLAEVYEQYF. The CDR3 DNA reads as TGTGCCAGCAGTCCCCTAGCGGAGGTCTACGAGCAGTACTTC.

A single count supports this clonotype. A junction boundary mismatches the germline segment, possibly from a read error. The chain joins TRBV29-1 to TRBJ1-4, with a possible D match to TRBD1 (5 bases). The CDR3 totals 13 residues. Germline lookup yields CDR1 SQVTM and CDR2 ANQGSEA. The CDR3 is CSFDDSYDEKLFF. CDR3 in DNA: TGCAGCTTTGACGACAGCTACGATGAAAAACTGTTTTTT. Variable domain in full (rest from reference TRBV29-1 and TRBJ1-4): SAVISQKPSRDICQRGTSLTIQCQVDSQVTMMFWYRQQPGQSLTLIATANQGSEATYESGFVIDKFPISRPNLTFSTLTVSNMSPEDSSIYLCSFDDSYDEKLFFGSGTQLSVL.

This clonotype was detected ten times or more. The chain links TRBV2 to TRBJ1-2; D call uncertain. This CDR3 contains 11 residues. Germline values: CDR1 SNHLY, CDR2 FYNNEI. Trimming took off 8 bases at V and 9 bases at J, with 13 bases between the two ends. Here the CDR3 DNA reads TGTGCCAGCCCCGGACTCGCAAGCTACACCTTC. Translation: CASPGLASYTF.

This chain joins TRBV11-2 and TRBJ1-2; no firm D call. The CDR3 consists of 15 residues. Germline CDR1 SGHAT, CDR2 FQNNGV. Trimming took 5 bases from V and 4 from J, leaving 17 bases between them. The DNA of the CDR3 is TGTGCCAGCAGCGTTCAAGAGAGCCTCTCCTATGGCTACACCTTC. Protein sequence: CASSVQESLSYGYTF.

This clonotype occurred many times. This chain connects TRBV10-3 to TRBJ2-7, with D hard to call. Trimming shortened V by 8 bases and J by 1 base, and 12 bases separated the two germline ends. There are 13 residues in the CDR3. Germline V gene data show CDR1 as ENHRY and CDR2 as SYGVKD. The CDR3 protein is CAIDDDGSYEQYF. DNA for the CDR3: TGTGCCATCGACGACGACGGTTCCTACGAGCAGTACTTC.